The 8 T cell receptor beta chains below come from one sample, sequenced in a study of blood T cells in healthy people across ages. The authors ran a second PCR of about 6 to 12 cycles using a sample-barcoded 5' primer and a J-beta primer mix. TCRdb reprocessed the 5' RACE reads with MiXCR, giving one entry per CDR3 protein. The table records about 620,000 distinct CDR3 sequences, around 21% of them present only once. The material sequenced was blood. Receptor source: a man between 65 and 85 years old in good health.

This clonotype was seen a handful of times. This chain connects TRBV28 to TRBJ1-4; D is unclear. The V gene's germline CDR1 is MDHEN and CDR2 SYDVKM. Trimming took 4 bases from V and 3 from J, leaving 3 bases between them. The CDR3 covers 12 residues. CDR3 region: CASSSPNEKLFF. CDR3 DNA: TGTGCCAGCAGTTCCCCTAATGAAAAACTGTTTTTT.

The V call is TRBV6-6, the J call TRBJ1-2; tentative D call: TRBD1 (5 bases). Germline V CDR1 and CDR2: MNHNY, SVGAGI (reference sequence). V lost 0 bases and J 2 bases, leaving 10 bases between the germline ends. CDR3 length: 15 amino acids. The CDR3 region is CASSYSEGSNYGYTF. The CDR3 bases are TGTGCCAGCAGTTACTCCGAGGGGAGCAACTATGGCTACACCTTC.

The table lists this clonotype with a few counts. The rearrangement links TRBV6-5 to TRBJ2-4; 7 nucleotides align to TRBD2. V lost 6 bases, J lost 4 bases, and 15 bases stayed unmatched. The germline CDR1 and CDR2 sequences are MNHEY and SVGAGI. The CDR3 has 17 amino acids. Here the CDR3 DNA reads TGTGCCAGCAGCCCAAAGACCGCTAGCGGAGGAAAAAACATTCAGTACTTC. Encoded protein: CASSPKTASGGKNIQYF.

The genes are TRBV5-1 and TRBJ2-5, with a tentative D call TRBD1 (6 bases). The last part of the DNA fits TRBJ2-7 better; the J call may be wrong. CDR1 SGHRS and CDR2 YFSETQ come from the germline V gene. The CDR3 length is 14 residues. The CDR3 region is CASSSATQGFEQYF. In nucleotides, the CDR3 is TGCGCCAGCAGCTCGGCCACACAGGGTTTCGAGCAGTACTTC.

The CDR3 here is CSVEGHTGDRVETQYF. The CDR3 DNA sequence: TGCAGCGTTGAAGGACACACAGGGGATAGGGTGGAGACCCAGTACTTC. This chain links TRBV29-1 with TRBJ2-5; 7 nucleotides line up with TRBD1. The CDR3 contains 16 residues. V lost 1 base and J lost 5; bases outside the gene matches: 13. CDR1 and CDR2 (germline): SQVTM, ANQGSEA.

The V call is TRBV20-1, the J call TRBJ1-5; no definite D call. V dropped 2 bases and J dropped 4 bases, with 12 bases sitting between them. CDR3 size: 14 residues. Germline values: CDR1 DFQATT, CDR2 SNEGSKA (reference sequence). The CDR3 spells CSARPTRGNQPQHF. CDR3 in DNA: TGCAGTGCTAGACCCACAAGAGGAAATCAGCCCCAGCATTTT.

This clonotype was seen a few times. An end of the junction differs from the germline gene, which may be a read error. V usage is TRBV28 and J usage is TRBJ2-5; 9 positions match TRBD1. Germline V gives CDR1 MDHEN, CDR2 SYDVKM. CDR3 length: 14 residues. The CDR3 bases are TGTGCCAGCAGTCGAGACAGGGGGGAAGAGACCCGGTACTTC. Protein: CASSRDRGEETRYF.

The CDR3 nucleotides read TGTGCCAGCAGCTCAGCTTGGGGGACAGGCGCTAAGACCCAGTACTTC. This codes for CASSSAWGTGAKTQYF. The V call is TRBV28, the J call TRBJ2-5; 8 nucleotides match TRBD1. The CDR3 sequence is 16 residues long. CDR1 and CDR2 (germline): MDHEN, SYDVKM. After removal of 6 bases from V and 6 bases from J, the junction contained 15 bases not matched to a gene.